The rows below give T cell receptor beta chains drawn from one sample of a study of T cells in Graves' hyperthyroidism and ophthalmopathy. TCRdb re-called the multiplex PCR reads through MiXCR, storing one row per CDR3 protein. This table has about 700,000 distinct CDR3 sequences, less than 15% appearing once. Material: blood. Every receptor here comes from a woman under 30 with Graves' hyperthyroidism. The CDR3 runs from the conserved cysteine through the conserved F or W. A D gene is named only where the DNA matches it firmly. A row's size may be missing; if present it is once, few, many or a size class.

- | many | TRBJ1-1 | TRBV7-3 | TGTGCCAGCAGTTTGAATGGGAACACTGAAGCTTTCTTT | CASSLNGNTEAFF
TRBD2 | - | TRBJ2-1 | TRBV28 | TGTGCCAGCAGTCCCAGAATCACCGGGACTAGCGGATACAATGAGCAGTTCTTC | CASSPRITGTSGYNEQFF
TRBD1 | - | TRBJ1-2 | TRBV20-1 | TGCAGTGCCCTAAGGGCAGGGGGCGGTGACTATGGCTACACCTTC | CSALRAGGGDYGYTF
- | few | TRBJ2-4 | TRBV4-3 | TGCGCCAGCAGCCAAGATCGGGAGTCGTGGAACATTCAGTACTTC | CASSQDRESWNIQYF
TRBD1 | few | TRBJ2-7 | TRBV9 | TGTGCCAGCAGCTCCCGGGGACAGGCCTACGAGCAGTACTTC | CASSSRGQAYEQYF
- | many | TRBJ2-3 | TRBV27 | TGTGCCAGCAGTCTCCGGCCTTTTCAGGTGATCACAGATACGCAGTATTTT | CASSLRPFQVITDTQYF
- | few | TRBJ2-1 | TRBV12-5 | TGTGCTAGTGCCGAGAACTCCTACAATGAGCAGTTCTTC | CASAENSYNEQFF
- | many | TRBJ2-1 | TRBV20-1 | TGCAGTGCTCCCTCCCAGGGCAATGAGCAGTTCTTC | CSAPSQGNEQFF
- | - | TRBJ2-5 | TRBV7-9 | TGTGCCAGCAGCTTCGGTGGAGGGTTGGTAGTGGAAGAGACCCAGTACTTC | CASSFGGGLVVEETQYF
TRBD1 | many | TRBJ2-1 | TRBV30 | TGTGCCTGGAGTCCCCGAGCCGGGACAGCATACAATGAGCAGTTCTTC | CAWSPRAGTAYNEQFF
- | few | TRBJ2-7 | TRBV6-1 | TGTGCCAGCAGAACCTCTACCTGGCGCGAAACCAGGACGGACAAGGAGCAGTACTTC | CASRTSTWRETRTDKEQYF
TRBD2 | - | TRBJ2-6 | TRBV7-9 | TGTGCCAGCAGCTTACCCCAGCGGGGGAGGACCGGTGGGGCCAACGTCCTGACTTTC | CASSLPQRGRTGGANVLTF
- | - | TRBJ2-7 | TRBV29-1 | TGCAGCGCCGGACGGAGCGTACCTTACGAGCAGTACTTC | CSAGRSVPYEQYF
- | many | TRBJ1-5 | TRBV28 | TGTGCCAGCAGTTTATGGGCAATAAGAAGGGATCGGGATCAGCCCCAGCATTTT | CASSLWAIRRDRDQPQHF
TRBD2 | many | TRBJ2-7 | TRBV18 | TGTGCCAGCTCACCGGTAGCGGGTGACTACGAGCAGTACTTC | CASSPVAGDYEQYF
TRBD2 | many | TRBJ2-3 | TRBV7-8 | TGTGCCAGCAGCCCCTACATAGGGACTAGCGGGACCTCCACAGATACGCAGTATTTT | CASSPYIGTSGTSTDTQYF
TRBD1 | few | TRBJ1-2 | TRBV29-1 | TGCAGCGTTGAAGGACAGGGAGGCTATGGCTACACCTTC | CSVEGQGGYGYTF
- | few | TRBJ2-2 | TRBV7-6 | TGTGCCAGCAGCCCCCAGGGCAGGGGGAACACCGGGGAGCTGTTTTTT | CASSPQGRGNTGELFF
TRBD2 | - | TRBJ2-3 | TRBV6-2/TRBV6-3 | TGTGCCAGCCGTCACACTCTAGCGGGAGTAACAGATACGCAGTATTTT | CASRHTLAGVTDTQYF
- | many | TRBJ2-7 | TRBV20-1 | TGCAGTGCTAAAGAGACACTCTCGATCGGACGGACAATTTACGAGCAGTACTTC | CSAKETLSIGRTIYEQYF
- | many | TRBJ2-7 | TRBV11-2 | TGTGCCAGCAGCTTAAACGCCCGCGAGCAGTACTTC | CASSLNAREQYF
TRBD2 | few | TRBJ2-7 | TRBV20-1 | TGCAGTGCCGGGAGGCAGGGCTACGAGCAGTACTTC | CSAGRQGYEQYF
- | few | TRBJ2-1 | TRBV20-1 | TGCAGTGCTCCCGACGGATACAATGAGCAGTTCTTC | CSAPDGYNEQFF
- | many | TRBJ1-2 | TRBV20-1 | TGCAGTGCTAGAGATGAGACAGTAGTCTATGGCTACACCTTC | CSARDETVVYGYTF
- | many | TRBJ1-5 | TRBV7-2 | TGTGCCAGCAGCCCGACGTGGGATCAGCCCCAGCATTTT | CASSPTWDQPQHF
- | many | TRBJ1-2 | TRBV12-3/TRBV12-4 | TGTGCCAGCAGGTCGACAGGCGGCGGCTATGGCTACACCTTC | CASRSTGGGYGYTF
TRBD1 | many | TRBJ2-3 | TRBV20-1 | TGCAGTGCTAGACAGGGGGCGATGACAGATACGCAGTATTTT | CSARQGAMTDTQYF
TRBD2 | - | TRBJ2-7 | TRBV27 | TGTGCCAGCAGCTCCGGACTAGCGGGAGTGGACGAGCAGTACTTC | CASSSGLAGVDEQYF
- | - | TRBJ1-1 | TRBV25-1 | TGTGCCAGCAGTGAAATGGGACATGAGGACACTGAAGCTTTCTTT | CASSEMGHEDTEAFF
TRBD2 | many | TRBJ2-3 | TRBV14 | TGTGCCAGCAGCCAATTGCTAGCGGGAGGCCTCCATACGCAGTATTTT | CASSQLLAGGLHTQYF
TRBD2 | - | TRBJ2-1 | TRBV12-3/TRBV12-4 | TGTGCCAGCAGTCCCCGGGGACTAGCGTTTGAGCAGTTCTTC | CASSPRGLAFEQFF
TRBD1 | many | TRBJ2-1 | TRBV6-1 | TGTGCCAGCAGTACCGGGACAGGGGATTTCTGCGGGACTAGTAATTCCAATGAGCAGTTCTTC | CASSTGTGDFCGTSNSNEQFF
- | many | TRBJ2-3 | TRBV11-2 | TGTGCCAGCAGCTTACAGGGGCTCGAGGCAGATACGCAGTATTTT | CASSLQGLEADTQYF
- | - | TRBJ1-6 | TRBV7-9 | TGTGCCAGCAGCTTAGAGGCGGCCTCACCCCTCCACTTT | CASSLEAASPLHF
TRBD2 | many | TRBJ2-3 | TRBV2 | TGTGCCAGCAGTGAAATCGGGAGCGGGAGGGCCGGGGGGACAGATACGCAGTATTTT | CASSEIGSGRAGGTDTQYF
TRBD2 | many | TRBJ2-7 | TRBV30 | TGTGCCTGGGAGCGGGGGACTAGCGGCATCTACGAGCAGTACTTC | CAWERGTSGIYEQYF
- | many | TRBJ2-3 | TRBV5-5 | TGTGCCAGCAGCTTCTCGTTGCAGCAACTCACAGATACGCAGTATTTT | CASSFSLQQLTDTQYF
TRBD1 | few | TRBJ1-3 | TRBV5-1 | TGCGCCAGCAGCAAGGACAGGGCTGGAAACACCATATATTTT | CASSKDRAGNTIYF
- | many | TRBJ1-1 | TRBV27 | TGTGCCAGCAGTCCCTATGAAGGGGCGGGCACTGAAGCTTTCTTT | CASSPYEGAGTEAFF
TRBD2 | - | TRBJ2-1 | TRBV10-3 | TGTGCCATCAGTGATCACCTAGCGGGAGGGAACAATGAGCAGTTCTTC | CAISDHLAGGNNEQFF
TRBD1 | - | TRBJ1-1 | TRBV18 | TGTGCCAGCTCCCTGGGGACAGGCGAATTGAACACTGAAGCTTTCTTT | CASSLGTGELNTEAFF
- | many | TRBJ2-1 | TRBV7-9 | TGTGCCAGCAGCCGGGGGTTGGCTGAGCAGTTCTTC | CASSRGLAEQFF
TRBD2 | few | TRBJ2-1 | TRBV4-1 | TGCGCCAGCAGCCAAGCCGGGACTAGCGGGACCTTAGGCAATGAGCAGTTCTTC | CASSQAGTSGTLGNEQFF
TRBD2 | many | TRBJ2-1 | TRBV7-3 | TGTGCCAGCTCACTGGGGGTAGCGGGAGGGCCAAGGGATGAGCAGTTCTTC | CASSLGVAGGPRDEQFF
- | - | TRBJ1-3 | TRBV6-2/TRBV6-3 | TGTGCCAGCAGTTTCCGGGCCTTCTCTGGAAACACCATATATTTT | CASSFRAFSGNTIYF